The 18 T cell receptor beta chains in this list originate from one sample, sequenced in a study of neoadjuvant nivolumab and ipilimumab in lung cancer. The table came from immunoSEQ multiplex PCR; TCRdb's copy has only in-frame clones and leaves some out. The sample has around 30,000 clones, approximately 84% seen once. The source was peripheral blood, collected before neoadjuvant nivolumab, alone or with ipilimumab. The receptors stem from an adult with non-small cell lung cancer.

The chain is built from TRBV4-1 and TRBJ1-2, with 8 bases matching TRBD1. V dropped 0 bases and J dropped 3; count of bases not matched to a gene: 6. Germline values: CDR1 MGHRA, CDR2 YSYEKL. The CDR3 runs to 16 residues. CDR3 region: CASSQDLTGGDYGYTF. The CDR3 DNA reads as TGCGCCAGCAGCCAAGATCTTACAGGGGGGGACTATGGCTACACCTTC.

The chain has TRBV29-1 and TRBJ2-5, with D uncertain. This CDR3 has 12 residues. Trimming left V 4 bases short and J 1 base short, with 7 bases between. The germline gives CDR1 SQVTM, CDR2 ANQGSEA. The CDR3 spells CSVGLSQETQYF. CDR3 nucleotides: TGCAGCGTTGGGCTGTCCCAAGAGACCCAGTACTTC.

V is TRBV10-1 and J is TRBJ2-3; D unresolved. Germline V lookup: CDR1 WNHNN, CDR2 SYGVQD (reference sequence). The CDR3 is made up of 11 amino acids. Deletions cut 5 bases from V and 2 bases from J, with 2 bases between. The CDR3 region is CASSYTDTQYF. CDR3 sequence (DNA): TGCGCCAGCAGTTACACAGATACGCAGTATTTT.

The chain carries TRBV25-1 and TRBJ1-2; TRBD1 matches 7 bases. The junction had 4 bases not matched to a gene; V was cut back by 5 bases and J by 4 bases. Germline V CDR1 and CDR2: MGHDK, SYGVNS. The CDR3 is 13 residues long. The CDR3 DNA reads as TGTGCCAGCAGTAACGGGACAGTCTATGGCTACACCTTC. Its translation is CASSNGTVYGYTF.

The V call is TRBV28, the J call TRBJ1-3, with D unclear. The CDR3 has 14 residues. Looked up from germline, CDR1 is MDHEN and CDR2 is SYDVKM. V was clipped by 8 bases and J by 0 bases, with 11 bases between them. In nucleotides, the CDR3 is TGTGCCAGCGGCCGCCGGAGCTCTGGAAACACCATATATTTT. Translated: CASGRRSSGNTIYF.

The chain employs TRBV5-1 and TRBJ2-3; D is possibly TRBD2 (5 bases). The V gene lost 4 bases and the J gene lost 5 bases, with 11 bases spanning the gap. The CDR3 contains 13 residues. CDR1 is SGHRS, CDR2 YFSETQ, per germline. CDR3: CASSQGGRDTQYF. The CDR3 DNA follows: TGCGCCAGCAGCCAAGGAGGTAGAGATACGCAGTATTTT.

This chain uses TRBV15 with TRBJ1-6; 11 bases are a match to TRBD1. This CDR3 comprises 18 residues. The V gene end was trimmed by 3 bases and the J gene end by 7 bases; junction bases not matched to a gene: 11. Germline lookup yields CDR1 LNHNV and CDR2 YYDKDF (reference sequence). The CDR3 sequence: CATSRLWTGGSVNSPLHF. CDR3 DNA sequence: TGTGCCACCAGCAGGCTCTGGACAGGGGGCAGTGTGAATTCACCCCTCCACTTT.

J is TRBJ1-2 and V is TRBV7-3, with 9 positions matching TRBD1. Unmatched junction bases numbered 3, after V lost 0 bases and J lost 1 base. The germline V gene encodes CDR1 SGHTA and CDR2 FQGTGA. The CDR3 spans 16 residues. As DNA, the CDR3 is TGTGCCAGCAGCTTAACGGGGGGACAGGGTAACTATGGCTACACCTTC. This encodes CASSLTGGQGNYGYTF.

The V gene is TRBV15, the J gene TRBJ1-1, with D uncertain. CDR1 LNHNV and CDR2 YYDKDF come from the germline V gene (reference sequence). The CDR3 spans 14 residues. V dropped 0 bases and J dropped 0 bases, with 5 bases sitting between them. The CDR3 DNA reads TGTGCCACCAGCAGAGATCGGGTGAACACTGAAGCTTTCTTT. This translates into CATSRDRVNTEAFF. Supplemented by reference TRBV15 and TRBJ1-1, the full variable domain reads DAMVIQNPRYQVTQFGKPVTLSCSQTLNHNVMYWYQQKSSQAPKLLFHYYDKDFNNEADTPDNFQSRRPNTSFCFLDIRSPGLGDTAMYLCATSRDRVNTEAFFGQGTRLTVV.

This chain links TRBV28 with TRBJ1-5, with 7 bases lining up with TRBD1. Trimming at V came to 4 bases and at J to 0 bases, leaving 12 bases not matched to a gene. CDR1 is MDHEN and CDR2 is SYDVKM in the germline V gene. The CDR3 covers 18 residues. In DNA form, the CDR3 reads TGTGCCAGCAGTTCTTACTTTGGACAGGAAGCTAGCAATCAGCCCCAGCATTTT. Encoded protein: CASSSYFGQEASNQPQHF.

The chain is built from TRBV28 and TRBJ2-5; D is unclear. Trimming pared 5 bases from V and 1 base from J, leaving 11 bases between. CDR3 length: 14 residues. Germline CDR1 MDHEN, CDR2 SYDVKM. CDR3 residues: CASSPPGTQETQYF. The CDR3 region has the DNA TGTGCCAGCAGTCCCCCTGGCACCCAAGAGACCCAGTACTTC.

CDR3 in amino acids: CASSVEAVTEAFF. The CDR3 DNA is TGTGCCAGCAGTGTGGAGGCAGTCACTGAAGCTTTCTTT. The chain carries TRBV28 and TRBJ1-1; no definite D call. Germline loops: CDR1 MDHEN, CDR2 SYDVKM. V shed 5 bases and J shed 4 bases, with 11 bases lying between them. CDR3 length: 13 amino acids.

This clone showed up just once. This chain joins TRBV10-1 and TRBJ2-7; 7 bases match TRBD2. CDR1 and CDR2 (germline): WNHNN, SYGVQD (reference sequence). The V gene end was trimmed by 5 bases and the J gene end by 0 bases; junction bases not matched to a gene: 7. This CDR3 spans 15 amino acids. CDR3 sequence reads: CASSPRGEGSYEQYF. The CDR3 DNA is TGCGCCAGCAGTCCCCGCGGGGAGGGCTCCTACGAGCAGTACTTC.

The V and J genes are TRBV6-1 and TRBJ1-2; TRBD1 might be the D (5 bases). The CDR3 covers 15 residues. CDR1 is MNHNS and CDR2 is SASEGT in the germline V gene. Trimming cost V 0 bases and J 4 bases, with 12 bases left between them. The DNA for the CDR3 is TGTGCCAGCAGTGAAGCGGGTTGGGGCAGCTATGGCTACACCTTC. This encodes CASSEAGWGSYGYTF.

The chain combines TRBV2 with TRBJ1-2; D is ambiguous. The CDR3 loop spans 13 amino acids. Germline V gives CDR1 SNHLY, CDR2 FYNNEI. V was pared by 6 bases and J by 4 bases, with 12 bases between. The CDR3 DNA follows: TGTGCCAGCAGATCGGACGTCACCTATGGCTACACCTTC. It is translated as CASRSDVTYGYTF.

CDR3 bases: TGTGCCAGCAGCTTAGCCCGGGGCGCAATGTCCACAGATACGCAGTATTTT. Translation gives CASSLARGAMSTDTQYF. This sequence joins TRBV7-9 and TRBJ2-3; either TRBD1 or TRBD2 may supply D (5 bases each). The CDR3 is 17 residues long. V lost 0 bases and J 2 bases, leaving 15 bases between the germline ends. Germline values: CDR1 SEHNR, CDR2 FQNEAQ (reference sequence).

V gene TRBV10-3 combines with J gene TRBJ1-2; no clear D. V lost 9 bases to trimming and J lost 1 base, with 18 bases between them. Per the germline V gene, CDR1 is ENHRY and CDR2 is SYGVKD. The CDR3 extends over 15 amino acids. CDR3: CAINKHRRNNYGYTF. CDR3 nucleotide sequence: TGTGCCATAAATAAACACCGGAGAAATAACTATGGCTACACCTTC.

The chain joins TRBV11-2 to TRBJ2-3; 7 bases agree with TRBD2. Germline V lookup: CDR1 SGHAT, CDR2 FQNNGV. V dropped 5 bases and J dropped 5; count of bases not matched to a gene: 10. The CDR3 spans 15 residues. The CDR3 sequence: CASSDRARGVDTQYF. CDR3 nucleotide sequence: TGTGCCAGCAGCGACCGGGCCCGGGGGGTAGATACGCAGTATTTT.